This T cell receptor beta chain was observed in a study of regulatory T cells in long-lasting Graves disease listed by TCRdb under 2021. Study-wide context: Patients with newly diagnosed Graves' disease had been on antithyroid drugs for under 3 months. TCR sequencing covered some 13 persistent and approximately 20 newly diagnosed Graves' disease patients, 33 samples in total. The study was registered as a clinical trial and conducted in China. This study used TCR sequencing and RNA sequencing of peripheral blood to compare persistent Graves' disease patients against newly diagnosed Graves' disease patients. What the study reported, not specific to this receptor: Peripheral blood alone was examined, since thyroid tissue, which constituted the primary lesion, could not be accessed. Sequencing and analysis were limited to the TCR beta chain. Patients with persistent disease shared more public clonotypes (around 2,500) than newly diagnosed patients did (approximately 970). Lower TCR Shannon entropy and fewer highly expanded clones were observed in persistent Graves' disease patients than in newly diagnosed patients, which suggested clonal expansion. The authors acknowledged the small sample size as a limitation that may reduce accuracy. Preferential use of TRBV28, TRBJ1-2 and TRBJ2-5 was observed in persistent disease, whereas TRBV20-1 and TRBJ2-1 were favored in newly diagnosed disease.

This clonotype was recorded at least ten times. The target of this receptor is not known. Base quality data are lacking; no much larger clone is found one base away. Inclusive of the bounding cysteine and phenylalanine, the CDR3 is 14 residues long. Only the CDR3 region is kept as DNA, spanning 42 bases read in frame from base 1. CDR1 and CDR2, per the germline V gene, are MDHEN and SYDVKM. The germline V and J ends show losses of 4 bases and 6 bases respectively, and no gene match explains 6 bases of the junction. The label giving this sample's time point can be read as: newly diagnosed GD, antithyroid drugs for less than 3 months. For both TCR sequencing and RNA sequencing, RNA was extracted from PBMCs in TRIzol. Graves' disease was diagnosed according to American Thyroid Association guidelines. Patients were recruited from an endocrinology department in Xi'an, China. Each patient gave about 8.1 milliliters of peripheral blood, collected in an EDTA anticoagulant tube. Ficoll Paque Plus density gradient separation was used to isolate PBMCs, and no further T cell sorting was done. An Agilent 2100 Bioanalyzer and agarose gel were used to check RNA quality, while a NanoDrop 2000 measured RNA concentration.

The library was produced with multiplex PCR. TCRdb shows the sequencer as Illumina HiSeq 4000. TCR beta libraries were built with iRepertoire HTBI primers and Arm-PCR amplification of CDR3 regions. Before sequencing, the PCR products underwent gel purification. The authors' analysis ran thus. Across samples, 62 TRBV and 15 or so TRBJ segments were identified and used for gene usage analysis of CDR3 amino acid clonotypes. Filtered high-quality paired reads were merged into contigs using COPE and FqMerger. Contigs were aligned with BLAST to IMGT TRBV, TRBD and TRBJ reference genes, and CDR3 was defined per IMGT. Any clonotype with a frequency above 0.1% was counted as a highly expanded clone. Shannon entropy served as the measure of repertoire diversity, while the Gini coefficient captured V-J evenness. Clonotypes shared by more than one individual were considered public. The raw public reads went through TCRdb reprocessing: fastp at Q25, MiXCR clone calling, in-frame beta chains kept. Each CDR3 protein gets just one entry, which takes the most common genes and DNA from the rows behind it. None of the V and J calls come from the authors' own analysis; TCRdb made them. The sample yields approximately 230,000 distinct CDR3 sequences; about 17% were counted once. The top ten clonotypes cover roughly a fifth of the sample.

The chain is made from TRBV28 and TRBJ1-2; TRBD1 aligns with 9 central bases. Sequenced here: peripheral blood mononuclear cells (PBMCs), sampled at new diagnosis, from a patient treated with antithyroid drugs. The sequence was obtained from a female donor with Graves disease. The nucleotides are TGTGCCAGCAGTTCGCCCGGGACAGGGAATGGCTACACCTTC. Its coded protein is CASSSPGTGNGYTF.